One T cell receptor beta chain is described in this entry. The CDR3 is made up of 16 amino acids. CDR1 is WNHNN, CDR2 SYGVQD, per germline (reference sequence). V was shortened by 9 bases and J by 7 bases, with 25 bases between the two germline ends. The protocol was immunoSEQ multiplex PCR, while the TCRdb copy is restricted to in-frame clones and leaves out a portion. The data show some 220,000 clones, with about 80% seen just once and 3% to 3.5% held by the top ten. The data were obtained in a study of blood T cell repertoires in COVID-19. Across the study: Researchers got acute and convalescent COVID-19 samples from the United States, Italy and Spain. From T cells, B-cell-depleted T cells, or PBMCs came the material, which was cDNA or gDNA.

The chain uses TRBV10-1 and TRBJ2-1, with D maybe TRBD2 (6 bases). The sequencing input was peripheral blood. The receptor comes from a young woman who had recovered from COVID-19. The CDR3 sequence is CARLGGPPMEGNEQFF. As DNA, the CDR3 is TGCGCCAGGCTCGGGGGTCCTCCGATGGAAGGGAATGAGCAGTTCTTC.